These T cell receptor beta chains were read from a single sample in a study of T cells in Graves' hyperthyroidism and ophthalmopathy. TCRdb redid the calling of the multiplex PCR reads with MiXCR, one entry per CDR3 protein. This sample has fewer than 650,000 distinct CDR3 sequences, with 14% to 15% found just once. Sequenced input: blood. The receptors were gathered from a woman aged 40 to 55 with Graves' ophthalmopathy. The CDR3 runs from the conserved cysteine through the conserved F or W. Fields, in order: J gene, D gene, CDR3 length, V gene, clone size, CDR3 protein, CDR3 DNA. D genes are given only for firm matches. Some rows have no size entry. The others give once, few or many, or a class for an expanded clone.

TRBJ1-2 . 19 TRBV5-1 . CASSLVSLRPQLPNYGYTF TGCGCCAGCAGCTTGGTGTCCCTAAGGCCCCAGCTTCCTAACTATGGCTACACCTTC
TRBJ1-2 . 14 TRBV12-3/TRBV12-4 many CASSPYPLQSGYTF TGTGCCAGCAGTCCCTATCCCCTTCAGAGTGGCTACACCTTC
TRBJ2-7 . 13 TRBV20-1 . CSARGGAPNEQYF TGCAGTGCTAGAGGGGGGGCGCCCAACGAGCAGTACTTC
TRBJ2-5 . 13 TRBV5-1 many CASSSGQRGTQYF TGCGCCAGCAGCTCCGGACAGAGGGGGACCCAGTACTTC
TRBJ2-7 . 12 TRBV24-1 many CATSDPYSEQYF TGTGCCACCAGTGATCCCTACAGCGAGCAGTACTTC
TRBJ1-1 TRBD1 14 TRBV20-1 many CSASWQGASGEAFF TGCAGTGCTAGTTGGCAGGGGGCGAGTGGTGAAGCTTTCTTT
TRBJ2-2 TRBD2 15 TRBV5-1 . CASSLAGSRTGELFF TGCGCCAGCAGCCTAGCGGGGAGCCGCACCGGGGAGCTGTTTTTT
TRBJ2-5 TRBD2 14 TRBV7-2 . CASSQRGQRETQYF TGTGCCAGCAGCCAGCGGGGCCAACGAGAGACCCAGTACTTC
TRBJ1-1 . 10 TRBV2 many CASSEARDTF TGTGCCAGCAGTGAAGCCCGGGACACATTT
TRBJ2-5 TRBD2 14 TRBV20-1 many CSARSLAGVETQYF TGCAGTGCTAGATCACTAGCGGGAGTTGAGACCCAGTACTTC
TRBJ2-2 . 14 TRBV10-3 . CATSAGARTGELFF TGTGCCACCTCGGCGGGGGCTCGTACCGGGGAGCTGTTTTTT
TRBJ2-4 . 14 TRBV14 many CASSQDQGRRIQYF TGTGCCAGCAGCCAAGACCAGGGGAGAAGGATTCAGTACTTC
TRBJ2-7 . 16 TRBV6-5 many CASSSASKRASYEQYF TGTGCCAGCAGTTCCGCTAGCAAGCGGGCATCCTACGAGCAGTACTTC
TRBJ2-2 TRBD2 17 TRBV15 few CATSRDLAGGNTGELFF TGTGCCACCAGCAGAGATCTAGCGGGAGGAAACACCGGGGAGCTGTTTTTT
TRBJ2-2 . 14 TRBV7-9 many CASSQGTFTGELFF TGTGCCAGCAGCCAGGGTACCTTCACCGGGGAGCTGTTTTTT
TRBJ2-2 TRBD1 17 TRBV6-4 . CATSRDRGDQRTGELFF TGTGCCACCAGCCGGGACAGGGGCGATCAACGAACCGGGGAGCTGTTTTTT
TRBJ1-1 TRBD1 13 TRBV10-3 many CAISDGDRFEAFF TGTGCCATCAGCGACGGGGACAGGTTTGAAGCTTTCTTT
TRBJ2-7 . 14 TRBV7-8 many CASSPSRIPYEQYF TGTGCCAGCAGCCCGTCTAGAATCCCTTACGAGCAGTACTTC
TRBJ1-1 TRBD1 13 TRBV20-1 many CSAIPGGNTEAFF TGCAGTGCTATCCCAGGGGGGAACACTGAAGCTTTCTTT
TRBJ2-7 . 13 TRBV12-3/TRBV12-4 many CASSLDLGREQYF TGTGCCAGCAGTTTAGACCTAGGGCGCGAGCAGTACTTC
TRBJ2-5 TRBD2 13 TRBV12-3/TRBV12-4 few CASTWEGLETQYF TGTGCCAGCACCTGGGAGGGGTTGGAGACCCAGTACTTC
TRBJ2-2 . 17 TRBV5-1 few CASRKGENSLNTGELFF TGCGCCAGCAGGAAAGGGGAAAACAGCCTTAACACCGGGGAGCTGTTTTTT
TRBJ1-6 . 15 TRBV28 many CASRGNSGYNSPLHF TGTGCCAGCAGGGGGAACAGCGGCTATAATTCACCCCTCCACTTT
TRBJ2-5 TRBD2 15 TRBV7-8 few CASSPEGGSYETQYF TGTGCCAGCAGCCCAGAGGGCGGGAGCTACGAGACCCAGTACTTC
TRBJ2-7 . 16 TRBV28 . CASSLGLGDSSYEQYF TGTGCCAGCAGTTTAGGGTTAGGAGACAGCTCCTACGAGCAGTACTTC
TRBJ2-5 TRBD1 14 TRBV6-2/TRBV6-3 many CASSPWTGQETQYF TGTGCCAGCAGTCCTTGGACAGGGCAAGAGACCCAGTACTTC
TRBJ1-5 TRBD1 14 TRBV7-2 many CASSLQGGDQPQHF TGTGCCAGCAGCCTTCAGGGGGGCGATCAGCCCCAGCATTTT
TRBJ2-7 TRBD1 14 TRBV5-1 few CASSGDRALEEQYF TGCGCCAGCAGCGGGGACAGGGCTTTGGAGGAGCAGTACTTC
TRBJ2-7 . 12 TRBV10-3 many CATMTTSYEQYF TGTGCCACCATGACTACCTCCTACGAGCAGTACTTC
TRBJ1-1 . 13 TRBV29-1 . CSVEEQMNTEAFF TGCAGCGTTGAAGAACAGATGAACACTGAAGCTTTCTTT
TRBJ1-1 . 13 TRBV29-1 many CSAVETRGTEAFF TGCAGCGCCGTCGAGACCCGGGGCACTGAAGCTTTCTTT
TRBJ1-6 TRBD1 16 TRBV6-5 many CASSYGETGPNSPLHF TGTGCCAGCAGTTACGGGGAGACAGGGCCTAATTCACCCCTCCACTTT
TRBJ2-2 . 14 TRBV19 . CATSDIGNTGELFF TGTGCCACCTCTGACATCGGCAACACCGGGGAGCTGTTTTTT
TRBJ2-7 TRBD2 16 TRBV10-3 . CAISDYQREVLYEQYF TGTGCCATCAGTGACTATCAGCGGGAGGTACTCTACGAGCAGTACTTC
TRBJ2-7 TRBD2 15 TRBV19 once CASSAGLASSYEQYF TGTGCCAGTAGTGCGGGACTAGCCTCCTCCTACGAGCAGTACTTC
TRBJ2-5 TRBD2 17 TRBV27 many CASSPYGLAGPQETQYF TGTGCCAGCAGTCCATACGGACTAGCGGGACCCCAAGAGACCCAGTACTTC
TRBJ2-4 TRBD2 17 TRBV28 many CASSFWSSGRETNIQYF TGTGCCAGCAGTTTCTGGAGCAGCGGGAGGGAGACAAACATTCAGTACTTC
TRBJ1-1 . 14 TRBV11-3 many CASSLDGQGREAFF TGTGCCAGCAGCTTAGATGGGCAGGGTCGTGAAGCTTTCTTT
TRBJ2-3 TRBD2 15 TRBV12-3/TRBV12-4 many CASSFGLVGGRTQYF TGTGCCAGCAGTTTCGGACTAGTGGGAGGTAGGACGCAGTATTTT
TRBJ2-7 TRBD2 17 TRBV6-5 many CASSQMGLAGLSYEQYF TGTGCCAGCAGCCAAATGGGACTAGCGGGCCTCTCCTACGAGCAGTACTTC
TRBJ2-5 . 12 TRBV2 many CASGGNGETQYF TGTGCCAGCGGGGGAAACGGGGAGACCCAGTACTTC
TRBJ1-1 TRBD1 15 TRBV10-3 . CAISDGTAMNTEAFF TGTGCCATCAGTGACGGGACAGCTATGAACACTGAAGCTTTCTTT
TRBJ1-2 . 13 TRBV27 many CASRSSGFYGYTF TGTGCCAGCCGATCCTCGGGGTTCTATGGCTACACCTTC
TRBJ2-4 . 14 TRBV3-1 few CASSQGSAKNIQYF TGTGCCAGCAGCCAAGGATCAGCCAAAAACATTCAGTACTTC
TRBJ2-7 . 13 TRBV14 . CASSLERGHEQYF TGTGCCAGCAGCCTGGAGAGGGGACACGAGCAGTACTTC
TRBJ1-2 . 14 TRBV11-2 many CASSLDAGVYGYTF TGTGCCAGCAGCTTAGATGCAGGTGTCTATGGCTACACCTTC
TRBJ2-7 TRBD2 17 TRBV11-2 many CASSLDTSGRTRIGQYF TGTGCCAGCAGCTTAGATACTAGCGGGAGGACTCGTATAGGGCAGTACTTC
TRBJ2-6 . 17 TRBV9 many CASSVSRLTSGANVLTF TGTGCCAGCAGCGTGTCCAGGTTAACCTCTGGGGCCAACGTCCTGACTTTC
TRBJ2-7 . 13 TRBV20-1 . CSARAPAHYEQYF TGCAGTGCTAGAGCCCCCGCCCACTACGAGCAGTACTTC
TRBJ2-5 . 16 TRBV7-9 many CASSLREVNRGETQYF TGTGCCAGCAGCTTAAGGGAGGTGAACAGGGGCGAGACCCAGTACTTC
TRBJ2-2 TRBD2 16 TRBV5-5 many CASRSGLAENTGELFF TGTGCCAGCAGATCCGGACTAGCGGAGAACACCGGGGAGCTGTTTTTT
TRBJ2-7 TRBD1 15 TRBV28 many CASSSGQGASYEQYF TGTGCCAGCAGTTCGGGACAGGGGGCCTCCTACGAGCAGTACTTC
TRBJ2-2 . 15 TRBV7-9 . CAPEPRGQNTGELFF TGTGCCCCCGAACCTCGGGGGCAGAACACCGGGGAGCTGTTTTTT
TRBJ2-7 TRBD1 14 TRBV20-1 many CSARVGTGGNEQYF TGCAGTGCTAGAGTAGGGACAGGGGGCAACGAGCAGTACTTC
TRBJ2-7 TRBD2 15 TRBV6-2/TRBV6-3 once CASSYVREGGYEQYF TGTGCCAGCAGTTACGTCCGGGAGGGAGGATACGAGCAGTACTTC